The sample holds many counts of the clone carrying this T cell receptor (beta chain). Read coverage stops 3 residues before the CDR3 terminus; the germline J gene supplies the remainder. The record originates from a study of T cell clonality in common variable immunodeficiency. Germline V gene sequence: CDR1 SGHTA, CDR2 FQGNSA. The CDR3 has 14 residues. V lost 5 bases, J lost 1 base, and 12 bases lay in between. This table comes from immunoSEQ multiplex PCR, and its TCRdb copy is limited to in-frame clones, with some not included. The sample presents about 35,000 clones, none singletons. The sequence was obtained from a person aged 18 to 75 in good health. What was sequenced was peripheral blood mononuclear cells. The chain recombines TRBV7-2 with TRBJ2-7; possibly TRBD2 for D (6 bases). The sequenced part of the CDR3 DNA is TGTGCCAGCAGCCCCCCCGCGGGGTCCTACGAG. This codes for CASSPPAGSYE. From start to end, the CDR3 is CASSPPAGSYEQYF.